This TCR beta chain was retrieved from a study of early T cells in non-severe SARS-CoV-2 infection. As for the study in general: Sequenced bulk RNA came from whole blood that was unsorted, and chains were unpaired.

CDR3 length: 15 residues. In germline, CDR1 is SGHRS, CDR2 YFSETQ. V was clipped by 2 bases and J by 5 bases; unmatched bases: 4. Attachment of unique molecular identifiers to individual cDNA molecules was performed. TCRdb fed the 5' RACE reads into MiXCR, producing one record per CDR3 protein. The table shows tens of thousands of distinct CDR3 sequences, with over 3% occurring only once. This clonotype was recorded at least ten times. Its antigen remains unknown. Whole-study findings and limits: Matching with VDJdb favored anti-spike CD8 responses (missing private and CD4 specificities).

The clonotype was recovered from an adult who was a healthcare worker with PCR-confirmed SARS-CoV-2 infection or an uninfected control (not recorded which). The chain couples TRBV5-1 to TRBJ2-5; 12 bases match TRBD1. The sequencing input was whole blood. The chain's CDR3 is CASSFGTGGMETQYF. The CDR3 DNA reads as TGCGCCAGCAGCTTCGGGACAGGGGGCATGGAGACCCAGTACTTC.